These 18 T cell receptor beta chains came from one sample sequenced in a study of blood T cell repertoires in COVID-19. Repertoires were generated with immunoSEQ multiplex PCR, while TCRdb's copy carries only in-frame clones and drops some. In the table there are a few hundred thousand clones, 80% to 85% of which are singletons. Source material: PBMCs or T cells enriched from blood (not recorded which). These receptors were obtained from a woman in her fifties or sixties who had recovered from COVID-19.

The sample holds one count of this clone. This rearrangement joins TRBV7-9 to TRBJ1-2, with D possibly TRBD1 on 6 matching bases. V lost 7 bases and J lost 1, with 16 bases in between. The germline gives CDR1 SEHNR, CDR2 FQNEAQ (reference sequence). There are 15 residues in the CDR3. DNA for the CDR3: TGTGCCAGCAACCCCCCCGAAGGGGGTAACTATGGCTACACCTTC. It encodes CASNPPEGGNYGYTF.

CDR3 sequence reads: CASSQDWGPGSGANVLTF. In DNA, the CDR3 is TGCGCCAGCAGCCAAGATTGGGGGCCCGGCTCTGGGGCCAACGTCCTGACTTTC. This chain connects TRBV4-1 to TRBJ2-6; D is possibly TRBD1 (6 bases). The CDR3 spans 18 residues. Deletions cut 0 bases from V and 0 bases from J, with 12 bases between. CDR1 is MGHRA and CDR2 is YSYEKL in the germline V gene.

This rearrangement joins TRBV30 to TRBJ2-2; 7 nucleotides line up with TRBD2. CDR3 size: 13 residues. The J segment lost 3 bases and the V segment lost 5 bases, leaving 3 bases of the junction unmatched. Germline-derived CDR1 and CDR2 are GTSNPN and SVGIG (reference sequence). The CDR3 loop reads CAWGAGDTGELFF. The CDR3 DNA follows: TGTGCCTGGGGGGCGGGGGACACCGGGGAGCTGTTTTTT. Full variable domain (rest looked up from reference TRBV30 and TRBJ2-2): SQTIHQWPATLVQPVGSPLSLECTVEGTSNPNLYWYRQAAGRGLQLLFYSVGIGQISSEVPQNLSASRPQDRQFILSSKKLLLSDSGFYLCAWGAGDTGELFFGEGSRLTVL.

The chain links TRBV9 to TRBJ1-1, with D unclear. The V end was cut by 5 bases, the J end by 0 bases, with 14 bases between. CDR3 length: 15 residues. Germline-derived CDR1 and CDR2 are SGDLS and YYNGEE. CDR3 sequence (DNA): TGTGCCAGCAGTGATAGACACTCCATGAACACTGAAGCTTTCTTT. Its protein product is CASSDRHSMNTEAFF. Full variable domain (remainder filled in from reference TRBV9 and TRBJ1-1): DSGVTQTPKHLITATGQRVTLRCSPRSGDLSVYWYQQSLDQGLQFLIQYYNGEERAKGNILERFSAQQFPDLHSELNLSSLELGDSALYFCASSDRHSMNTEAFFGQGTRLTVV.

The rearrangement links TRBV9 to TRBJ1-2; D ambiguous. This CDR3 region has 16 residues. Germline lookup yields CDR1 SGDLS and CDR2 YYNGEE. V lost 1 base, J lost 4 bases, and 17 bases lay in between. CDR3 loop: CASSVKSEEHGYGYTF. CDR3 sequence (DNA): TGTGCCAGCAGCGTAAAGTCAGAGGAGCACGGCTATGGCTACACCTTC.

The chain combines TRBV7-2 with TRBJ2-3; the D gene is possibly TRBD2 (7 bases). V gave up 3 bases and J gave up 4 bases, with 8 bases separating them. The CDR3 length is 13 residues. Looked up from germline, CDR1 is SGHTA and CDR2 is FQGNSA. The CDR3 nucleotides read TGTGCCAGCAGCTTGGGGGGGCCAGATACGCAGTATTTT. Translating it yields CASSLGGPDTQYF.

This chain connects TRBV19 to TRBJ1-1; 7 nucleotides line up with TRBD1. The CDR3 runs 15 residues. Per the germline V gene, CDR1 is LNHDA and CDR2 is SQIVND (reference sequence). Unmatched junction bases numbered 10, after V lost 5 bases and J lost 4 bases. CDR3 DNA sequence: TGTGCCAGTAGTCCGCGAGGACAGGCTAGCACTGAAGCTTTCTTT. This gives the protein CASSPRGQASTEAFF. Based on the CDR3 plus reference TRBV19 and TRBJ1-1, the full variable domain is DGGITQSPKYLFRKEGQNVTLSCEQNLNHDAMYWYRQDPGQGLRLIYYSQIVNDFQKGDIAEGYSVSREKKESFPLTVTSAQKNPTAFYLCASSPRGQASTEAFFGQGTRLTVV.

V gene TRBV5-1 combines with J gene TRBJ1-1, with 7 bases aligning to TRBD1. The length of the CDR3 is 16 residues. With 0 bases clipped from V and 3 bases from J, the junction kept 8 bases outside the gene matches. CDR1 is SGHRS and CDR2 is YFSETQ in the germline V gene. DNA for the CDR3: TGCGCCAGCAGCTTGGACGGCGGGACAGCGGACACTGAAGCTTTCTTT. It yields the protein CASSLDGGTADTEAFF.

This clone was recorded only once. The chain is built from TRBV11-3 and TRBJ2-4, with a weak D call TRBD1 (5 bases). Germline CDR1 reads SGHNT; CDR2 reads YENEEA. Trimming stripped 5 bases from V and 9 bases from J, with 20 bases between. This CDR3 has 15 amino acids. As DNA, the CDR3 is TGTGCCAGCAGCCTAAGACAGACCGCTCCGGGCATTCAGTACTTC. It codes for CASSLRQTAPGIQYF. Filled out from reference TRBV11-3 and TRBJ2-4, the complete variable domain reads EAGVVQSPRYKIIEKKQPVAFWCNPISGHNTLYWYLQNLGQGPELLIRYENEEAVDDSQLPKDRFSAERLKGVDSTLKIQPAELGDSAVYLCASSLRQTAPGIQYFGAGTRLSVL.

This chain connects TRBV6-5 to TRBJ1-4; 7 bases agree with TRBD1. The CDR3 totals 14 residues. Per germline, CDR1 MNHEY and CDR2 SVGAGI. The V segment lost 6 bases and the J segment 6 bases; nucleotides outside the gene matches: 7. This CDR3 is CASRRQGGDEKLFF. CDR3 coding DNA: TGTGCCAGCAGACGACAGGGCGGGGATGAAAAACTGTTTTTT.

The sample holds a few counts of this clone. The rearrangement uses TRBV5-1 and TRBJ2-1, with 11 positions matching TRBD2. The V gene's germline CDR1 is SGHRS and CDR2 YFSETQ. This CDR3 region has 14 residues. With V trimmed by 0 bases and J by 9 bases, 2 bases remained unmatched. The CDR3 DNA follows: TGCGCCAGCAGCTTGGAACTAGCGGGAGTTGAGCAGTTCTTC. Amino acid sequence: CASSLELAGVEQFF.

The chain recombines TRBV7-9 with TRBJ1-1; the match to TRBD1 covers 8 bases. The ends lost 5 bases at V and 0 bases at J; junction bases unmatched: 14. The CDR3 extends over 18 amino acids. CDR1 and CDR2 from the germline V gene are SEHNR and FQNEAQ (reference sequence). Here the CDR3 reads CASSQIQGEGRMNTEAFF. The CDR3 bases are TGTGCCAGCAGCCAAATACAGGGGGAGGGAAGGATGAACACTGAAGCTTTCTTT.

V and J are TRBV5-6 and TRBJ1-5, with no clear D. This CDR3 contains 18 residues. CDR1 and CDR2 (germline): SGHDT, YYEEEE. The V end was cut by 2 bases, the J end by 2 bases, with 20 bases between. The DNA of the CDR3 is TGTGCCAGCAGCTTTTGTGGCAAAATCCCACCCTGCAATCAGCCCCAGCATTTT. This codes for CASSFCGKIPPCNQPQHF.

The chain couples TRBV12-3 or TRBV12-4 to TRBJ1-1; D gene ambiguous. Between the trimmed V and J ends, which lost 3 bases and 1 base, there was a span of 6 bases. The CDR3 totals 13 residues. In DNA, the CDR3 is TGTGCCAGCAGTTTTGGGCAGAACACTGAAGCTTTCTTT. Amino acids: CASSFGQNTEAFF.

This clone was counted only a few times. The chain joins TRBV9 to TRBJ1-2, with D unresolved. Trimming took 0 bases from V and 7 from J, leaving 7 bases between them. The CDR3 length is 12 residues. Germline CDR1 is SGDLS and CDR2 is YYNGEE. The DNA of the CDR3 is TGTGCCAGCAGCGTAGGTAGTCGTGGCTACACCTTC. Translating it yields CASSVGSRGYTF.

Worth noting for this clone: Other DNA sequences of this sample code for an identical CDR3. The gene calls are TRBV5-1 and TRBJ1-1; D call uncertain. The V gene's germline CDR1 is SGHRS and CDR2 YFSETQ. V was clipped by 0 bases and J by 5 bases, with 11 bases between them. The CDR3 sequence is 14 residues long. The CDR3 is CASSLGGGGTEAFF. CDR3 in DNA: TGCGCCAGCAGCTTGGGGGGAGGAGGGACTGAAGCTTTCTTT.

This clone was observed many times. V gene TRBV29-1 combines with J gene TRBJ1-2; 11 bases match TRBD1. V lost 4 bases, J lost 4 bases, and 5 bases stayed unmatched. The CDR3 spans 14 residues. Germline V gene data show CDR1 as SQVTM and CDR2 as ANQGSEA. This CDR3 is CSVAGTGGIYGYTF. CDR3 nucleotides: TGCAGCGTTGCCGGGACAGGGGGTATCTATGGCTACACCTTC.

CDR3 sequence (DNA): TGTGCCAGCAGCCCAGACAGGGGGCCGTGGGAGCAGTTCTTC. This gives the protein CASSPDRGPWEQFF. The chain joins TRBV5-4 to TRBJ2-1; 10 nucleotides line up with TRBD1. Germline V gene data show CDR1 as SGHNT and CDR2 as YYREEE (reference sequence). The CDR3 runs to 14 residues. After removal of 4 bases from V and 10 bases from J, the junction contained 8 bases not matched to a gene.